Following are 23 T cell receptor beta chains from one sample sequenced in a study of blood T cell repertoires in COVID-19. Libraries were prepared by immunoSEQ multiplex PCR; TCRdb keeps only in-frame clonotypes and omits some of them. The data contain approximately 200,000 clones, roughly 83% of them singletons. Source material: peripheral blood. Every receptor here comes from a woman aged 40 to 50 with COVID-19, enrolled during active disease.

The chain combines TRBV9 with TRBJ1-6, with a tentative D call TRBD1 (6 bases). The CDR3 sequence is 13 residues long. The germline V and J ends were trimmed by 4 bases and 8 bases, with 10 bases remaining between them. Germline-derived CDR1 and CDR2 are SGDLS and YYNGEE. This chain's CDR3 is CASSRNRDSPLHF. As DNA, the CDR3 is TGTGCCAGCAGCAGAAACAGGGATTCACCCCTCCACTTT.

The chain uses TRBV5-4 and TRBJ1-1; 8 nucleotides align to TRBD1. The CDR3 is 16 amino acids. Trimming at V came to 4 bases and at J to 0 bases, leaving 8 bases not matched to a gene. Germline CDR1 SGHNT, CDR2 YYREEE (reference sequence). The chain's CDR3 is CASSLGQGVLNTEAFF. The CDR3 coding sequence is TGTGCCAGCAGCCTCGGACAGGGCGTCCTGAACACTGAAGCTTTCTTT.

The chain combines TRBV7-2 with TRBJ1-1; D may be TRBD1 (5 bases). Trimming pared 5 bases from V and 5 bases from J, leaving 18 bases between. CDR1 and CDR2 from the germline V gene are SGHTA and FQGNSA. The CDR3 contains 15 residues. CDR3 bases: TGTGCCAGCAGCCCAAACGCCCAGGGTTGGACTGAAGCTTTCTTT. Residues: CASSPNAQGWTEAFF. Looking up the rest from reference TRBV7-2 and TRBJ1-1 gives the full variable domain: GAGVSQSPSNKVTEKGKDVELRCDPISGHTALYWYRQSLGQGLEFLIYFQGNSAPDKSGLPSDRFSAERTGGSVSTLTIQRTQQEDSAVYLCASSPNAQGWTEAFFGQGTRLTVV.

This chain joins TRBV6-5 and TRBJ1-5; D gene ambiguous. V lost 6 bases and J lost 0, with 9 bases in between. The CDR3 runs 14 residues. Germline-derived CDR1 and CDR2 are MNHEY and SVGAGI. This chain's CDR3 is CASRGRDSNQPQHF. In nucleotides, the CDR3 is TGTGCCAGCAGGGGTCGGGATAGCAATCAGCCCCAGCATTTT.

V and J are TRBV12-3 or TRBV12-4 and TRBJ1-4; D is perhaps TRBD1 (6 bases). The CDR3 is made up of 12 amino acids. Trimming took off 6 bases at V and 10 bases at J, with 12 bases between the two ends. This chain's CDR3 is CASRQGQGKLFF. CDR3 coding DNA: TGTGCCAGCAGGCAGGGGCAGGGAAAACTGTTTTTT.

The rearrangement uses TRBV5-1 and TRBJ1-1, with a possible D match to TRBD1 (5 bases). This CDR3 contains 13 residues. V shed 3 bases and J shed 5 bases, with 11 bases lying between them. Germline CDR1 SGHRS, CDR2 YFSETQ. As DNA, the CDR3 is TGCGCCAGCAGCTCTGATAAGGGGACTGAAGCTTTCTTT. Translation gives CASSSDKGTEAFF.

The V gene is TRBV23-1, the J gene TRBJ2-4; D possibly corresponds to TRBD1 (6 bases). TRBV23-1 counts as an open reading frame of uncertain function. This CDR3 is built from 16 residues. V lost 3 bases to trimming and J lost 0 bases, with 12 bases between them. The CDR3, as DNA: TGCGCCAGCAGTCACAAGGACAGACTAGCCAAAAACATTCAGTACTTC. This gives the protein CASSHKDRLAKNIQYF.

V is TRBV5-4 and J is TRBJ1-2; 7 nucleotides line up with TRBD1. V gave up 2 bases and J gave up 0 bases; unmatched junction bases: 1. Germline values: CDR1 SGHNT, CDR2 YYREEE (reference sequence). The CDR3 runs to 14 residues. DNA for the CDR3: TGTGCCAGCAGCTTCCAGGGGGCTAACTATGGCTACACCTTC. Amino acids: CASSFQGANYGYTF.

The chain is built from TRBV19 and TRBJ2-1; D might be TRBD2 (6 bases). Germline assignment: CDR1 LNHDA and CDR2 SQIVND (reference sequence). This CDR3 is built from 15 residues. Trimming left V 1 base short and J 0 bases short, with 7 bases between. The CDR3 here is CASSIAGDSYNEQFF. The CDR3, as DNA: TGTGCCAGTAGTATAGCGGGAGACTCCTACAATGAGCAGTTCTTC.

The chain has TRBV18 and TRBJ1-4; maybe TRBD1 (6 bases). Germline V gives CDR1 KGHSH, CDR2 LQKENI. The CDR3 length is 13 residues. Trimming stripped 5 bases from V and 8 bases from J, with 12 bases between. CDR3 amino acids: CASSRNREEKLFF. CDR3 nucleotides: TGTGCCAGCTCAAGAAACAGGGAGGAAAAACTGTTTTTT.

This clone is a singleton in its sample. Relative to the germline gene, one junction end is altered; a read error may explain this. The rearrangement uses TRBV19 and TRBJ1-3; D may be TRBD1 (5 bases). The germline V gene has CDR1 LNHDA and CDR2 SQIVND (reference sequence). The CDR3 is made up of 16 amino acids. The CDR3 is CASSLEGLASGNTIYF. CDR3 sequence (DNA): TGTGCCAGTAGTTTAGAGGGGCTCGCGTCCGGAAACACCATATATTTT.

The rearrangement joins TRBV23-1 to TRBJ2-5, with a tentative D call TRBD1 (6 bases). TRBV23-1 qualifies as an ORF whose function is uncertain. The CDR3 is made up of 15 amino acids. V lost 6 bases to trimming and J lost 2 bases, with 16 bases between them. For the CDR3, the DNA is TGCGCCAGCAGCCATAGAGGGACATCTCAAGAGACCCAGTACTTC. It encodes CASSHRGTSQETQYF.

This chain uses TRBV23-1 with TRBJ2-1, with TRBD2 matching over 10 bases. Being an ORF, TRBV23-1 has a function that is uncertain. The CDR3 runs to 18 residues. The V segment lost 0 bases and the J segment 3 bases; nucleotides outside the gene matches: 8. The CDR3 DNA reads TGCGCCAGCAGTCAATCTATGGCCCTAGCGGGGGACTACAATGAGCAGTTCTTC. Its protein is CASSQSMALAGDYNEQFF.

This chain connects TRBV25-1 to TRBJ1-1; TRBD1 aligns across 10 bases. V shed 6 bases, J shed 3 bases, and the junction held 7 bases outside the gene matches. Germline V gene lookup returns CDR1 MGHDK and CDR2 SYGVNS. The CDR3 contains 15 residues. DNA for the CDR3: TGTGCCAGCAGCTCCCCCGGGACAGGGGACACTGAAGCTTTCTTT. Amino acid sequence: CASSSPGTGDTEAFF.

The chain uses TRBV19 and TRBJ1-3; D remains unclear. Per germline, CDR1 LNHDA and CDR2 SQIVND (reference sequence). The CDR3 has 14 amino acids. Trimming stripped 5 bases from V and 2 bases from J, with 10 bases between. The CDR3 reads CASSFPRTGNTIYF. CDR3 DNA: TGTGCCAGTAGTTTTCCCAGAACTGGAAACACCATATATTTT.

This sequence joins TRBV29-1 and TRBJ1-2; no reliable D call. The V end was cut by 4 bases, the J end by 0 bases, with 6 bases between. CDR1 SQVTM and CDR2 ANQGSEA come from the germline V gene. This CDR3 is built from 12 residues. CDR3 sequence (DNA): TGCAGCGTTGTTACAGCTAACTATGGCTACACCTTC. Its translation: CSVVTANYGYTF.

This rearrangement joins TRBV27 to TRBJ1-1; D may be TRBD1 (6 bases). The CDR3 loop spans 12 amino acids. The V and J ends lost 4 bases and 7 bases respectively, with 10 bases between them. The germline gives CDR1 MNHEY, CDR2 SMNVEV (reference sequence). CDR3 sequence reads: CASSSPTGEAFF. The CDR3 DNA reads as TGTGCCAGCAGTTCCCCGACAGGTGAAGCTTTCTTT.

This clone appeared once. The chain couples TRBV6-5 to TRBJ1-2, with D perhaps matching TRBD1 (5 bases). CDR3 length: 14 residues. Per germline, CDR1 MNHEY and CDR2 SVGAGI. Trimming pared 0 bases from V and 8 bases from J, leaving 13 bases between. DNA for the CDR3: TGTGCCAGCAGTTACTCGGACACACTGGGAGGCTACACCTTC. The encoded protein is CASSYSDTLGGYTF.

The rearrangement uses TRBV3-1 (or the pseudogene TRBV3-2) and TRBJ2-3; 13 bases align to TRBD2. CDR3 length equals 16 residues. Germline V CDR1 and CDR2: LGHDT, YNNKEL (reference sequence). Germline trimming cut 6 bases from V and 2 bases from J; bases unmatched to any gene: 5. CDR3: CASRTTSGGFTDTQYF. The CDR3 nucleotides read TGTGCCAGCAGAACGACTAGCGGGGGGTTCACAGATACGCAGTATTTT.

Ten or more counts support this clone. V and J are TRBV7-2 and TRBJ1-6, with 10 bases fitting TRBD1. Trimming removed 1 base from V and 9 bases from J; junction bases left unmatched: 3. Germline V gene data show CDR1 as SGHTA and CDR2 as FQGNSA. CDR3 size: 15 residues. CDR3 sequence reads: CASSLGTGGGSPLHF. The CDR3, as DNA: TGTGCCAGCAGCTTAGGGACAGGGGGAGGTTCACCCCTCCACTTT.

This clone was found once. The chain has TRBV19 and TRBJ1-5; a weak D match, TRBD1 (6 bases). The germline V gene encodes CDR1 LNHDA and CDR2 SQIVND (reference sequence). The V end lost 6 bases, the J end lost 6 bases, and 15 bases lay between the germline ends. The length of the CDR3 is 14 residues. The CDR3 region has the DNA TGTGCCAGTAGGGACAGCGGTTTGGGTCAGCCCCAGCATTTT. Its protein product is CASRDSGLGQPQHF.

The rearrangement links TRBV7-8 to TRBJ2-1; the D is unclear. Trimming took 7 bases from V and 15 from J, leaving 16 bases between them. Germline V gene sequence: CDR1 SGHVS, CDR2 FQNEAQ. This CDR3 has 11 residues. The DNA of the CDR3 is TGTGCCAGCAATTCGGCGGTCGATACGTTCTTC. Protein sequence: CASNSAVDTFF.

CDR3 amino acids: CSVEDWGQYLDEQYF. The CDR3 coding sequence is TGCAGCGTTGAAGATTGGGGGCAATACCTAGACGAGCAGTACTTC. This chain connects TRBV29-1 to TRBJ2-7; perhaps TRBD1 as D (6 bases). V lost 0 bases and J lost 5, with 17 bases in between. CDR1 SQVTM and CDR2 ANQGSEA come from the germline V gene. This CDR3 spans 15 amino acids.